Shown below are 9 T cell receptor beta chains from a single sample sequenced in a study of CD8 T cells in ankylosing spondylitis (dated 2017 in TCRdb). Overall results and qualifications from the work: A TCR beta motif of 7 or 8 highly homologous amino acid variants appeared characteristic of blood from ankylosing spondylitis patients.

These TCRs' antigens remain unknown. Receptor amplification or capture employed 5' RACE. The instrument was an Illumina HiSeq 2500. Clones were called with MiXCR by TCRdb after fastp trimmed the public reads at Q25, and only in-frame beta chains were retained. When rows share a CDR3 protein, they turn into one entry using the most common DNA and genes. For this sample there are 200,000 to 250,000 distinct CDR3 sequences; about 16% appear just once. Together, the top ten hold under 55% of the sample. Sequenced: blood, either unsorted or a sorted T cell fraction (not recorded which). The origin of the receptors is a male donor with ankylosing spondylitis.

This rearrangement joins TRBV21-1 to TRBJ1-1; the D call TRBD1 from the table was never checked on the DNA. TRBV21-1 is assigned pseudogene status. This CDR3 contains 18 residues. CDR3 amino acids: CASSKGKGSGRSNTEAFF. CDR3 bases: TGTGCCAGCAGCAAAGGCAAGGGGTCTGGGCGCTCTAACACTGAAGCTTTCTTT.

This clonotype was counted only a few times. This chain joins TRBV5-5 and TRBJ2-7; 7 nucleotides align to TRBD2. There are 13 residues in the CDR3. V was clipped by 4 bases and J by 6 bases; unmatched bases: 7. Germline V gene sequence: CDR1 SGHKS, CDR2 YYEKEE (reference sequence). CDR3 protein: CASSPMGGTEQYF. Written as DNA, the CDR3 is TGTGCCAGCAGCCCTATGGGGGGGACCGAGCAGTACTTC.

This clonotype was observed a few times. This chain uses TRBV6-1 with TRBJ1-2; weak D call: TRBD1 (6 bases). The CDR3 is 14 residues long. Trimming shortened V by 8 bases and J by 7 bases, and 20 bases separated the two germline ends. Looked up from germline, CDR1 is MNHNS and CDR2 is SASEGT. CDR3 bases: TGTGCCAGCGCCCCGCAAGGGGGGGCGGGTGGCTACACCTTC. Its translation: CASAPQGGAGGYTF.

This clonotype was observed a handful of times. This chain joins TRBV18 and TRBJ2-7, with TRBD2 matching over 7 bases. The trim removed 3 bases at V and 2 bases at J, leaving 4 bases unmatched. This CDR3 region has 14 residues. Per germline, CDR1 KGHSH and CDR2 LQKENI. CDR3 sequence: CASSPESGTYEQYF. The CDR3 DNA sequence: TGTGCCAGCTCACCTGAGAGCGGGACCTACGAGCAGTACTTC. Based on the CDR3 plus reference TRBV18 and TRBJ2-7, the full variable domain is NAGVMQNPRHLVRRRGQEARLRCSPMKGHSHVYWYRQLPEEGLKFMVYLQKENIIDESGMPKERFSAEFPKEGPSILRIQQVVRGDSAAYFCASSPESGTYEQYFGPGTRLTVT.

The rearrangement uses TRBV6-5 and TRBJ2-1; TRBD2 might be the D (6 bases). The CDR3 has 15 amino acids. Trimming stripped 8 bases from V and 6 bases from J, with 20 bases between. Germline CDR1 is MNHEY and CDR2 is SVGAGI. This CDR3 is CASRFGSEEGNEQFF. As DNA, the CDR3 is TGTGCCAGCCGTTTTGGTAGCGAGGAGGGCAATGAGCAGTTCTTC.

The rearrangement links TRBV7-8 to TRBJ2-7; D tentatively reads TRBD1 or TRBD2 (5 bases each). CDR1 and CDR2 from the germline V gene are SGHVS and FQNEAQ. V dropped 6 bases and J dropped 0 bases, with 12 bases sitting between them. The CDR3 extends over 14 amino acids. The CDR3 nucleotides read TGTGCCAGCAGTAGGGGACCCTTCTCCTACGAGCAGTACTTC. Protein product: CASSRGPFSYEQYF.

The gene calls are TRBV21-1 and TRBJ2-1; TRBD1 reflects the table's D call only, with no check against the DNA. TRBV21-1 is given as a pseudogene. The CDR3 contains 16 residues. CDR3 nucleotide sequence: TGTGCCAGCACCAACCCTACAGGGGGACCCTACAATGAGCAGTTCTTC. Translated, it gives CASTNPTGGPYNEQFF.

This chain uses TRBV6-2 or TRBV6-3 with TRBJ2-5; tentatively, D is TRBD1 or TRBD2 (6 bases each). The CDR3 has 18 residues. Germline-derived CDR1 and CDR2 are MNHEY and SVGEGT. Between the trimmed V and J ends, which lost 3 bases and 4 bases, there was a span of 24 bases. The CDR3 DNA follows: TGTGCCAGCAGTTATGAAGTTGGAGGGGGGAGTATTGGAGAGACCCAGTACTTC. Amino acids: CASSYEVGGGSIGETQYF.

At least ten counts were recorded for this clonotype. The chain joins TRBV29-1 to TRBJ2-7; possible D gene TRBD2, 5 bases. Trimming stripped 0 bases from V and 0 bases from J, with 15 bases between. The germline gives CDR1 SQVTM, CDR2 ANQGSEA. CDR3 length: 16 residues. CDR3 nucleotides: TGCAGCGTTGAAGATCTGGCGGAGGTGGGCTCCTACGAGCAGTACTTC. Its translation is CSVEDLAEVGSYEQYF.